These 6 T cell receptor beta chains were sequenced from one sample in a study of technical replicates of blood from a handful of donors. The assay was immunoSEQ multiplex PCR, and TCRdb's table has in-frame clones only and misses some. The sample has approximately 78,000 clones; 95% to 96% are singletons. The sample was T cells isolated from PBMCs. These receptors all stem from a human donor in good health.

The chain has TRBV4-1 and TRBJ2-5; TRBD2 might be the D (5 bases). The germline V gene has CDR1 MGHRA and CDR2 YSYEKL. V dropped 3 bases and J dropped 4 bases, with 18 bases sitting between them. This CDR3 spans 16 amino acids. This CDR3 is CASSQKRTQEGETQYF. DNA for the CDR3: TGCGCCAGCAGCCAGAAAAGGACCCAAGAGGGAGAGACCCAGTACTTC.

V usage is TRBV18 and J usage is TRBJ1-2; perhaps TRBD1 as D (6 bases). Trimming pared 5 bases from V and 8 bases from J, leaving 12 bases between. Germline lookup yields CDR1 KGHSH and CDR2 LQKENI. This CDR3 is built from 12 residues. CDR3 nucleotide sequence: TGTGCCAGCTCAGCCGACAGGAACGGCTACACCTTC. It codes for CASSADRNGYTF.

This clone was counted a single time. The CDR3 sequence is CASSFFRGGPYNEQFF. The CDR3 DNA reads TGCGCCAGCAGCTTTTTTAGGGGGGGCCCCTACAATGAGCAGTTCTTC. The rearrangement links TRBV5-1 to TRBJ2-1, with D perhaps matching TRBD2 (7 bases). CDR1 and CDR2 (germline): SGHRS, YFSETQ. This CDR3 is 16 amino acids long. V lost 2 bases, J lost 2 bases, and 14 bases lay in between. Full variable domain (remainder filled in from reference TRBV5-1 and TRBJ2-1): KAGVTQTPRYLIKTRGQQVTLSCSPISGHRSVSWYQQTPGQGLQFLFEYFSETQRNKGNFPGRFSGRQFSNSRSEMNVSTLELGDSALYLCASSFFRGGPYNEQFFGPGTRLTVL.

The rearrangement uses TRBV18 and TRBJ2-7; TRBD1 aligns across 8 bases. Looked up from germline, CDR1 is KGHSH and CDR2 is LQKENI. The CDR3 length is 13 residues. Trimming cost V 2 bases and J 7 bases; bases outside gene matches: 4. The CDR3 DNA reads TGTGCCAGCTCACCAACTAGGGACAGGGAGCAGTACTTC. It yields the protein CASSPTRDREQYF.

This sequence joins TRBV10-3 and TRBJ2-7; D unclear. The CDR3 is 15 residues long. Trimming cost V 7 bases and J 2 bases, with 18 bases left between them. Germline CDR1 and CDR2: ENHRY and SYGVKD. Written as DNA, the CDR3 is TGTGCCATCACAGGCATTCGTTGGATGCCCTACGAGCAGTACTTC. Translation gives CAITGIRWMPYEQYF.

The chain couples TRBV6-4 to TRBJ2-7, with D perhaps matching TRBD2 (6 bases). Germline values: CDR1 MRHNA, CDR2 SNTAGT. The CDR3 totals 14 residues. Trimming cost V 10 bases and J 7 bases, with 23 bases left between them. CDR3 DNA: TGTGCCACCCTCGCTCCCGGGAGTCCACGGGAGCAGTACTTC. This sequence encodes CATLAPGSPREQYF.